This T cell receptor beta chain came from a study of response to subunit inactivated influenza vaccine. Study outcomes and limitations: Authors suggested seasonal influenza vaccinations each recruit few new T cells.

Of note for this clonotype: Its antigen is not identified.

TCRdb re-analysed the RT-PCR reads in MiXCR, keeping a single row per CDR3 protein. The data show hundreds of thousands of distinct CDR3 sequences, roughly 15% seen once. Germline trimming cut 0 bases from V and 3 bases from J; bases unmatched to any gene: 6. The CDR3 runs 17 residues. CDR1 LGHNA and CDR2 YSLEER come from the germline V gene. This sequence originates from a man aged 45 to 65 who received an inactivated influenza vaccine. Sequenced here: PBMCs from blood, sampled roughly 2 weeks before vaccination. V gene TRBV4-3 combines with J gene TRBJ2-1, with 9 bases lining up with TRBD1. This CDR3 reads CASSQEGTGNGYNEQFF. Here the CDR3 DNA reads TGCGCCAGCAGCCAAGAAGGGACAGGGAACGGCTACAATGAGCAGTTCTTC.